This T cell receptor (beta chain) was recovered during a study of T cell changes during pregnancy in multiple sclerosis (dated 2019 in TCRdb). General notes on the study: In women with multiple sclerosis, the researchers looked at how the T cell repertoire shifted as pregnancy progressed.

A word on this clone: The antigen it recognizes is unknown. There are no base qualities to consult, and no much larger clone falls within one base.

Trimming costs V 5 bases and J 6 bases, and their ends lie 13 bases apart. The CDR3 runs 14 residues from the cysteine to the phenylalanine. Only CDR3 DNA is held: 42 bases, read in frame from base 1. Looking up the germline V gene (reference sequence) yields CDR1 LNHNV and CDR2 YYDKDF. Library preparation employed the immunoSEQ multiplex PCR assay. In TCRdb, the immuneACCESS table is reduced to in-frame sequences with V and J assigned. These tables do not hold every clone; where another copy was compared, an unresolved V gene accounts for under half, and the others remain unexplained. Recorded for this sample are approximately 47,000 clones; around 90% of them occurred a single time. The ten largest clones add up to about 1.8% of the sample.

Specimen: peripheral blood, collected in the first trimester of pregnancy. The TCR originated in a female donor with multiple sclerosis, enrolled in a pregnancy study. The chain was built from TRBV15 and TRBJ1-4; TRBD1 is a possible D gene, resting on 5 matching bases. The sequence in DNA is TGTGCCACCAGCCCTAATACAGGAGATGAAAAACTGTTTTTT. This yields the protein CATSPNTGDEKLFF.